A single sample is the source of the 2 T cell receptor beta chains below, sequenced in a study of shared clonotypes between healthy human individuals (dated by TCRdb to the early 2020s). CD8 naive samples were CD45RO-negative cells positively selected for CCR7, giving a CD45RA+CCR7+ population that excluded TemRA cells. The receptor library was made with the immunoSEQ multiplex PCR assay. TCRdb holds this immuneACCESS table with in-frame rearrangements only. Some clones are missing; in checked studies, unresolved V genes explain under half, and the rest has no known cause. This sample has about 1,900,000 clones in its table, and about 95% of those were observed once. Clones ranked in the top ten supply more than 0.95% of the sample. Material: naive CD8+ T cells sorted from blood. In the paper's terms, the cell subset or site label means: CD45RA+CCR7+. The receptors here all came from a man in his late teens or twenties in good health.

The chain recombines TRBV19 with TRBJ1-5, with 8 bases identical to TRBD1. CDR1 LNHDA and CDR2 SQIVND come from the germline V gene (reference sequence). The CDR3 runs to 15 residues. Trimming at V came to 4 bases and at J to 5 bases, leaving 7 bases not matched to a gene. The CDR3 region is CASSTLYRGDQPQHF. DNA of the CDR3: TGTGCCAGTAGTACCCTCTACAGGGGGGATCAGCCCCAGCATTTT. Variable domain in full (rest from reference TRBV19 and TRBJ1-5): DGGITQSPKYLFRKEGQNVTLSCEQNLNHDAMYWYRQDPGQGLRLIYYSQIVNDFQKGDIAEGYSVSREKKESFPLTVTSAQKNPTAFYLCASSTLYRGDQPQHFGDGTRLSIL.

To note about this clone: Other nucleotide sequences in the sample specify the same CDR3. The V gene is TRBV5-4, the J gene TRBJ2-5; a weak D match, TRBD2 (5 bases). This CDR3 contains 13 residues. Per the germline V gene, CDR1 is SGHNT and CDR2 is YYREEE (reference sequence). Trimming cost V 4 bases and J 5 bases, with 12 bases left between them. Here the CDR3 reads CASSRTSEETQYF. CDR3 DNA: TGTGCCAGCAGCCGTACTAGTGAGGAGACCCAGTACTTC.